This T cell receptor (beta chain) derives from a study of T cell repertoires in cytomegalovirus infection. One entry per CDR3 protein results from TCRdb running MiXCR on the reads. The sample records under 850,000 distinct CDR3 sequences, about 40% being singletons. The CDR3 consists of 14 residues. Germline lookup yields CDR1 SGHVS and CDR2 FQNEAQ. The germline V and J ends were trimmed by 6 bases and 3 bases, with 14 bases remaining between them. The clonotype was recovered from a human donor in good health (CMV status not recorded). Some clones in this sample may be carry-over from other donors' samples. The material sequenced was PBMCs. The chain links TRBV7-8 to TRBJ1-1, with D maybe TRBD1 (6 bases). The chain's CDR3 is CASSRTGRYTEAFF. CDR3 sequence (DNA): TGTGCCAGCAGTCGCACAGGGCGGTACACTGAAGCTTTCTTT. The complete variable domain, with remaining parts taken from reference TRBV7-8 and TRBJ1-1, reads GAGVSQSPRYKVAKRGQDVALRCDPISGHVSLFWYQQALGQGPEFLTYFQNEAQLDKSGLPSDRFFAERPEGSVSTLKIQRTQQEDSAVYLCASSRTGRYTEAFFGQGTRLTVV.